The 18 T cell receptor beta chains given below trace back to one sample, sequenced in a study of CD8 T cells in Susac syndrome. Roughly 0.45 to 1 ug RNA was reverse transcribed with random hexamers. Each CDR3 protein gets one entry after TCRdb re-called the immunoSEQ multiplex PCR reads with MiXCR. The profile shows fewer than 140,000 distinct CDR3 sequences, less than 95% of them singletons. The sequencing input was CD8+ T cells from PBMCs. The receptors come from a human donor with Susac syndrome.

CDR3 bases: TGTGCCACCAGTGATTCCACGCGGGGGGAGACCCAGTACTTC. It encodes CATSDSTRGETQYF. The chain combines TRBV24-1 with TRBJ2-5; 7 bases align to TRBD2. J lost 5 bases, V lost 2 bases, and 4 bases had no gene match. Looked up from germline, CDR1 is KGHDR and CDR2 is SFDVKD. The CDR3 runs 14 residues.

The chain couples TRBV3-1 to TRBJ2-4, with D perhaps matching TRBD2 (5 bases). Trimming cost V 0 bases and J 8 bases, with 8 bases left between them. The germline gives CDR1 LGHDT, CDR2 YNNKEL (reference sequence). The CDR3 runs 13 residues. CDR3 coding DNA: TGTGCCAGCAGCCAAGATGAGGGAGACATTCAGTACTTC. Translation gives CASSQDEGDIQYF.

This clonotype is a singleton in its sample. This chain links TRBV6-1 with TRBJ2-5; TRBD2 might be the D (6 bases). The CDR3 is 15 residues long. Trimming took 6 bases from V and 1 from J, leaving 15 bases between them. Germline V gene data show CDR1 as MNHNS and CDR2 as SASEGT. CDR3 region: CASSRLGGPQETQYF. The DNA for the CDR3 is TGTGCCAGCAGCCGGTTGGGGGGACCCCAAGAGACCCAGTACTTC.

V usage is TRBV15 and J usage is TRBJ1-6; D is undetermined. CDR3 length equals 14 residues. Trimming pared 0 bases from V and 6 bases from J, leaving 6 bases between. The V gene's germline CDR1 is LNHNV and CDR2 YYDKDF (reference sequence). This CDR3 is CATSREHSNSPLHF. In DNA, the CDR3 is TGTGCCACCAGCAGAGAGCACAGTAATTCACCCCTCCACTTT.

The V gene is TRBV4-1, the J gene TRBJ2-5, with 7 bases lining up with TRBD2. Looked up from germline, CDR1 is MGHRA and CDR2 is YSYEKL. J lost 5 bases, V lost 0 bases, and 6 bases had no gene match. This CDR3 spans 15 amino acids. DNA for the CDR3: TGCGCCAGCAGCCAAGATGGGAGGGGTTGGGAGACCCAGTACTTC. Translated, it gives CASSQDGRGWETQYF.

This clonotype has just a few counts. The V gene is TRBV27, the J gene TRBJ2-1; perhaps TRBD2 as D (6 bases). This CDR3 has 14 amino acids. Germline CDR1 and CDR2: MNHEY and SMNVEV (reference sequence). Trimming took 2 bases from V and 1 from J, leaving 6 bases between them. CDR3 DNA: TGTGCCAGCAGTTTAGGGGGGTCCTACAATGAGCAGTTCTTC. Translation: CASSLGGSYNEQFF.

The rearrangement links TRBV7-7 to TRBJ2-3, with 7 bases identical to TRBD2. Germline V gene lookup returns CDR1 SSHAT and CDR2 FNYEAQ (reference sequence). CDR3 size: 15 residues. Trimming removed 0 bases from V and 2 bases from J; junction bases left unmatched: 2. The CDR3 loop is CASSLAGTTTDTQYF. CDR3 sequence (DNA): TGTGCCAGCAGCTTAGCGGGGACTACCACAGATACGCAGTATTTT.

In this sample, this clonotype turned up once. The J gene is TRBJ2-1, the V gene TRBV4-3; D call uncertain. Germline loops: CDR1 LGHNA, CDR2 YSLEER. The germline V and J ends were trimmed by 2 bases and 1 base, with 9 bases remaining between them. This CDR3 has 15 amino acids. As DNA, the CDR3 is TGCGCCAGCAGCCAATTAGAAACGTCCTACAATGAGCAGTTCTTC. It is translated as CASSQLETSYNEQFF.

The chain is built from TRBV20-1 and TRBJ2-1; possibly TRBD1 or TRBD2 for D (6 bases each). This CDR3 is 13 amino acids long. Germline V gene data show CDR1 as DFQATT and CDR2 as SNEGSKA (reference sequence). V was shortened by 3 bases and J by 6 bases, with 12 bases between the two germline ends. CDR3 region: CSASGGPPNEQFF. CDR3 bases: TGCAGTGCTAGCGGGGGCCCTCCCAATGAGCAGTTCTTC.

This clonotype has only one observation. V is TRBV15 and J is TRBJ1-5; 8 bases fit TRBD1. CDR1 is LNHNV and CDR2 is YYDKDF in the germline V gene (reference sequence). This CDR3 comprises 14 residues. V dropped 5 bases and J dropped 2; count of bases not matched to a gene: 2. CDR3 loop: CATSADRGNQPQHF. The CDR3 region has the DNA TGTGCCACCAGCGCGGACAGGGGCAATCAGCCCCAGCATTTT.

V and J are TRBV2 and TRBJ1-6; D unclear. CDR3 length equals 13 residues. CDR1 and CDR2 from the germline V gene are SNHLY and FYNNEI. The V end lost 3 bases, the J end lost 7 bases, and 7 bases lay between the germline ends. This chain's CDR3 is CASSEALNSPLHF. The CDR3 DNA reads TGTGCCAGCAGTGAGGCATTGAATTCACCCCTCCACTTT.

V and J are TRBV13 and TRBJ2-1; D may be TRBD1 or TRBD2 (5 bases each). Trimming removed 3 bases at V and 5 bases at J, with 11 bases between. The germline gives CDR1 PRHDT, CDR2 FYEKMQ (reference sequence). The CDR3 runs to 14 residues. Here the CDR3 reads CASSFLRDHNEQFF. In DNA form, the CDR3 reads TGTGCCAGCAGCTTCCTCCGGGACCACAATGAGCAGTTCTTC.

This clonotype was detected only once. V gene TRBV20-1 combines with J gene TRBJ1-4; no firm D call. Trimming cost V 0 bases and J 0 bases, with 5 bases left between them. The CDR3 sequence is 14 residues long. Germline V gives CDR1 DFQATT, CDR2 SNEGSKA (reference sequence). The CDR3 reads CSARDRATNEKLFF. CDR3 nucleotide sequence: TGCAGTGCTAGAGATAGGGCAACTAATGAAAAACTGTTTTTT.

The J gene is TRBJ2-5, the V gene TRBV12-3 or TRBV12-4; no clear D gene. With 1 base removed from V and 13 bases from J, the gap between germline ends came to 13 bases. The CDR3 runs 12 residues. CDR3 region: CASSLGVRTAYF. CDR3 nucleotide sequence: TGTGCCAGCAGTTTAGGGGTTCGGACCGCGTACTTC.

This clonotype showed up just a few times. The chain uses TRBV7-9 and TRBJ2-1; 13 bases line up with TRBD2. V gave up 8 bases and J gave up 9 bases; unmatched junction bases: 10. The germline V gene encodes CDR1 SEHNR and CDR2 FQNEAQ (reference sequence). The CDR3 is made up of 15 amino acids. The CDR3 loop reads CASRGLAGVGGEQFF. Written as DNA, the CDR3 is TGTGCCAGCCGAGGACTAGCGGGGGTAGGCGGTGAGCAGTTCTTC.

This clonotype was seen once. The CDR3 bases are TGTGCCAGCAGCCTTTCCCTAAATGAAAAACTGTTTTTT. Translation: CASSLSLNEKLFF. The chain uses TRBV7-8 and TRBJ1-4; D gene ambiguous. The CDR3 length is 13 residues. Looked up from germline, CDR1 is SGHVS and CDR2 is FQNEAQ. V shed 5 bases and J shed 5 bases, with 9 bases lying between them.

This chain uses TRBV3-1 with TRBJ2-2; D is unclear. V dropped 0 bases and J dropped 7 bases, with 12 bases sitting between them. Germline V CDR1 and CDR2: LGHDT, YNNKEL (reference sequence). The CDR3 runs to 15 residues. CDR3 nucleotide sequence: TGTGCCAGCAGCCAAGAATTTGGGCTGGACGGGGAGCTGTTTTTT. Protein product: CASSQEFGLDGELFF.

This chain joins TRBV24-1 and TRBJ2-2, with D maybe TRBD1 (5 bases). Germline V lookup: CDR1 KGHDR, CDR2 SFDVKD. Deletions cut 12 bases from V and 1 base from J, with 8 bases between. CDR3 length equals 12 residues. CDR3: CAAQGNTGELFF. In DNA form, the CDR3 reads TGTGCCGCTCAGGGGAACACCGGGGAGCTGTTTTTT.